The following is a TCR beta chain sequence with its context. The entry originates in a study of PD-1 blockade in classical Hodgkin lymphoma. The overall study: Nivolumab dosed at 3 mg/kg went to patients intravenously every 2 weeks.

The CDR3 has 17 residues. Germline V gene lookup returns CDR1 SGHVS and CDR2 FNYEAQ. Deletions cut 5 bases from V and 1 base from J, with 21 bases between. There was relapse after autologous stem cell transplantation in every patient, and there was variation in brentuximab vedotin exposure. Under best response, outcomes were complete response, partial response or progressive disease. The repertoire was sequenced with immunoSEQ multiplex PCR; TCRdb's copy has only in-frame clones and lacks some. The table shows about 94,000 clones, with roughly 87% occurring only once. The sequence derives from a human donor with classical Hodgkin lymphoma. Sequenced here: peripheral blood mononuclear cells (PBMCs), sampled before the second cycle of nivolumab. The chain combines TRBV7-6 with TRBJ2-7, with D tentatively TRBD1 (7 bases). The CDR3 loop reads CASSPGGGDRASYEQYF. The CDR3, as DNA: TGTGCCAGCAGCCCCGGGGGAGGCGACAGGGCATCCTACGAGCAGTACTTC.